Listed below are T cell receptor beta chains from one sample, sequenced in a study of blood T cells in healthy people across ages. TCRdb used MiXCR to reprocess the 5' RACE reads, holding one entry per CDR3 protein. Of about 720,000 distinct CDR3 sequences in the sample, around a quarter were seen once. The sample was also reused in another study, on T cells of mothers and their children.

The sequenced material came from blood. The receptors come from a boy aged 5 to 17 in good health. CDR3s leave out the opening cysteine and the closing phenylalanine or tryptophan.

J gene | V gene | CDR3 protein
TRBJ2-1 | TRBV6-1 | ASSGAWGTAGRKSNEQF
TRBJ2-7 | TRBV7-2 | ASSFGLGGPYEQY
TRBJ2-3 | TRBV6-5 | ASSSHLRAGGTDTQY
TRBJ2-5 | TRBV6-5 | ASSYTSGGRGETQY
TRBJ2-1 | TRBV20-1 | SAQTSGDWHEQF
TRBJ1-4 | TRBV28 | ASSFSRPQEKLF
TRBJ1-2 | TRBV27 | ASSTLTGKDGYT
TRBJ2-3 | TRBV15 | ATSRSGGKATDTQY
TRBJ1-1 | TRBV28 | ASSLWLPTAMDTEAF
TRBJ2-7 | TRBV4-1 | ASSPLENSYEQY
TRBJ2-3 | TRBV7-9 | ASSATGSTGWTDTQY
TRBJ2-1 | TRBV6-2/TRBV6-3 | ASSLWGRAEDEQF
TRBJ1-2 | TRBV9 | ASSVAPSQGANYGYT
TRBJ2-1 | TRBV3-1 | ASSQLWDLDPDEQF
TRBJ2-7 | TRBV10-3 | AISASGYEQY
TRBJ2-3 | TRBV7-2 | ASSSDRGTQY
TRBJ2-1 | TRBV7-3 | TSSMDFYNEQF
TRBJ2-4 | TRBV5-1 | ASSLGDSRKNIQY
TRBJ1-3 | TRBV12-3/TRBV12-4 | ASSARQGNTIY
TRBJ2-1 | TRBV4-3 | ASSQVAPGREQF
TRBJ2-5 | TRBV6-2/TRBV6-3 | ASSYTWPSGTQY
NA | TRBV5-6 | ASSSTGYYEQY
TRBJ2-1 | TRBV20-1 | SARGLLYNEQF
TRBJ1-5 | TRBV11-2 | ASSLSYSNQPQH
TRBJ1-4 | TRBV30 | AWSAQGWEKLF
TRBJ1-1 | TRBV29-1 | SVLHRNTEAF
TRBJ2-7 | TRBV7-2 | ASRPSGRVYEQY
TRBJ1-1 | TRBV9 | ASSVGLSRDTEAF
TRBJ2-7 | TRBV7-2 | ASSWYRGGNYEQY
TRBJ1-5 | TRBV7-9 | ASSRTGGAGQPQH
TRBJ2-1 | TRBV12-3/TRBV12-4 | ASRPLAGRYNEQF
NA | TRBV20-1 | SARDPRQGCEQY
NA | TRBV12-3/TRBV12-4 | ASSFGGGAPYEQY
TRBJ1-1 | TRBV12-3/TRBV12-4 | ASGLGQGNTEAF
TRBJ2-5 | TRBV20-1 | SAMGLVGTQETQY
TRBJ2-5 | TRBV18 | ASSPPLAGKETQY
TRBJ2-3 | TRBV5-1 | ASSLTTGGLGTDTQY
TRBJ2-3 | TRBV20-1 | SARDPAGDTDTQY
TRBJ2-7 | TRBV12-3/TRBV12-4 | ASSLVGGQGGEQY
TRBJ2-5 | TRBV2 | ASSGESLLQETQY
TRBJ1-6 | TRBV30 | AWTVGDYNSPLH
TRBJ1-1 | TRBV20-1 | SATPGGIEAF
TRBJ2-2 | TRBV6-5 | ASRRETGELF
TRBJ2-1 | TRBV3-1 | ASSPLAGDNEQF
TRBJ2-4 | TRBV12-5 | ASGSGKDNIQY
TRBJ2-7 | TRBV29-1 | SVVAGSTEQY
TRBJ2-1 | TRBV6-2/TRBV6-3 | ASSYLLGLAGLNEQF
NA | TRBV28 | ASSLETSGIYEQY
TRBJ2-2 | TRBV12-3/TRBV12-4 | AAGGPNTGELF
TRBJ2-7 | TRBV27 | ASRPWTGAYEQY
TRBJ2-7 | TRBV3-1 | ASSPGWSGREQY
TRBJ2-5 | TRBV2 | ASSVTKGASQETQY
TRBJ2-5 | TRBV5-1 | ASSLDRTGETQY